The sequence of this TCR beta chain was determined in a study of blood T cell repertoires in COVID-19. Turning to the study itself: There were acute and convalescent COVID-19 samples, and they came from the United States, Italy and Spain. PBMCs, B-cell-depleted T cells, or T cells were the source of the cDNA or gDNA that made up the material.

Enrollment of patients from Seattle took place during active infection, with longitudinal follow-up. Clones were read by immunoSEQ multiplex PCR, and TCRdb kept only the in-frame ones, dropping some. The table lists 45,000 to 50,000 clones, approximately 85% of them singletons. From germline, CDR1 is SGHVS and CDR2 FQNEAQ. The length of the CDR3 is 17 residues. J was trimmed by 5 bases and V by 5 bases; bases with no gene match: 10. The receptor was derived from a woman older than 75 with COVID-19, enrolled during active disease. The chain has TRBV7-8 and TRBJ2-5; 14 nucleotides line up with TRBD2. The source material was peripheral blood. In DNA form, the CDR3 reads TGTGCCAGCAGCCCAGGACTAGCGGGAGGCCCCCGGGAGACCCAGTACTTC. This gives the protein CASSPGLAGGPRETQYF.